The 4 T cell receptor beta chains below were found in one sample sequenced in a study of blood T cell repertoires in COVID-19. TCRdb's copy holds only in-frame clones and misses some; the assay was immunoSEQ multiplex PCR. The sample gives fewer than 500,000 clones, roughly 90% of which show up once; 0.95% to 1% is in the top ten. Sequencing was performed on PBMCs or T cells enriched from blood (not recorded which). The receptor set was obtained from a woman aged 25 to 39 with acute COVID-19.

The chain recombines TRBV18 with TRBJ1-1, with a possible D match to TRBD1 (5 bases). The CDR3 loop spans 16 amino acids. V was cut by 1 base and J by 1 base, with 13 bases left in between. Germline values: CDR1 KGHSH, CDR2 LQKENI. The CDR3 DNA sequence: TGTGCCAGCTCACCACAGTCAAGACAGAAGAACACTGAAGCTTTCTTT. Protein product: CASSPQSRQKNTEAFF.

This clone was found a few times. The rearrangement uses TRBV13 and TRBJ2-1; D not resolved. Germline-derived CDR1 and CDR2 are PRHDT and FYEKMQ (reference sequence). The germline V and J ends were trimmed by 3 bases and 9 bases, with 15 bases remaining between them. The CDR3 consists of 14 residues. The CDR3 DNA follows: TGTGCCAGCAGCTTCGGAGTACCAACGACTGAGCAGTTCTTC. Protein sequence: CASSFGVPTTEQFF.

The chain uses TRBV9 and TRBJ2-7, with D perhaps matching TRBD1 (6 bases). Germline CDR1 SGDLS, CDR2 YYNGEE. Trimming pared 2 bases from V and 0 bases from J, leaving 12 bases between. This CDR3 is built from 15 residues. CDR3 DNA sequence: TGTGCCAGCAGCGTGGGACGAGGGGGCTCCTACGAGCAGTACTTC. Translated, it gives CASSVGRGGSYEQYF.

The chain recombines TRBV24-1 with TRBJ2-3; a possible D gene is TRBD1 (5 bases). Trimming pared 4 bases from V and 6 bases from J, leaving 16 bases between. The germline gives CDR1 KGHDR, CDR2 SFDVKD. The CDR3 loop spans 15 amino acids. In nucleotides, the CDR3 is TGTGCCACCAGTGACTCAAGGGGATCCGGGGATACGCAGTATTTT. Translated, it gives CATSDSRGSGDTQYF.